The rows below give T cell receptor beta chains drawn from one sample of a study of T cells in Graves' hyperthyroidism and ophthalmopathy. TCRdb re-derived calls from the multiplex PCR reads in MiXCR, one entry per CDR3 protein. The table records under 40,000 distinct CDR3 sequences, approximately 50% of them present only once. Sequenced sample: blood. The receptors were sampled from a woman aged 50 to 60 with Graves' hyperthyroidism that later progressed to Graves' ophthalmopathy. Both conserved end residues are part of each CDR3. D genes are given only for firm matches. Rows may omit the clone size; those that give it use once, few, many or a size class.

j_gene,abundance,d_gene,v_gene,CDR3aa,CDR3nt
TRBJ2-1,many,.,TRBV14,CASSQVTGKKGGNEQFF,TGTGCCAGCAGCCAAGTTACCGGGAAAAAAGGGGGCAATGAGCAGTTCTTC
TRBJ2-3,.,TRBD2,TRBV5-4,CASSTGTSGSNEQYF,TGTGCCAGCAGCACCGGGACTAGCGGGAGCAATGAGCAGTATTTT
TRBJ2-1,few,TRBD2,TRBV9,CASSATSGSSNEQFF,TGTGCCAGCAGCGCCACTAGCGGGAGTTCGAATGAGCAGTTCTTC
TRBJ2-7,.,.,TRBV29-1,CSLGYFYEQYF,TGCAGCTTGGGCTACTTCTACGAGCAGTACTTC
TRBJ1-4,many,.,TRBV20-1,CSARWSTNEKLFF,TGCAGTGCTAGATGGTCAACTAATGAAAAACTGTTTTTT
TRBJ1-3,.,.,TRBV9,CASSAQGPRTTIYF,TGTGCCAGCAGCGCGCAGGGCCCCAGGACCACCATATATTTT
TRBJ2-7,.,TRBD2,TRBV12-5,CASGPGLAGEQYF,TGTGCTAGTGGCCCCGGACTAGCGGGCGAGCAGTACTTC
TRBJ2-7,.,.,TRBV6-1,CASGERQAYEQYF,TGTGCCAGCGGTGAAAGACAGGCCTACGAGCAGTACTTC
TRBJ2-7,once,TRBD2,TRBV2,CASSGTSGRAPEQYF,TGTGCCAGCAGTGGGACTAGCGGGAGGGCGCCCGAGCAGTACTTC
TRBJ2-7,.,TRBD1,TRBV25-1,CASSATRTGIYEQYF,TGTGCCAGCAGTGCTACCCGGACAGGAATCTACGAGCAGTACTTC
TRBJ2-3,many,TRBD1,TRBV3-1,CASSSRTGEADTQYF,TGTGCCAGCAGCTCAAGGACAGGGGAGGCAGATACGCAGTATTTT
TRBJ2-5,medium-sized,.,TRBV2,CASREGTETQYF,TGTGCCAGCAGAGAGGGGACAGAGACCCAGTACTTC
TRBJ1-2,.,TRBD1,TRBV15,CATSSPTGRYGYTF,TGTGCCACCAGCAGCCCGACAGGGCGTTATGGCTACACCTTC
TRBJ2-7,.,.,TRBV7-9,CASSLAGVSGEQYF,TGTGCCAGCAGCTTAGCTGGGGTCTCCGGGGAGCAGTACTTC
TRBJ2-7,many,.,TRBV5-1,CASSSREGYEQYF,TGCGCCAGCAGCTCCAGGGAAGGCTACGAGCAGTACTTC
TRBJ2-3,.,TRBD2,TRBV20-1,CSARISTGGDTQYF,TGCAGTGCTAGAATCTCTACGGGGGGGGATACGCAGTATTTT
TRBJ1-6,.,.,TRBV6-6,CASSQNQSYNSPLHF,TGTGCCAGCAGTCAAAACCAGAGTTATAATTCACCCCTCCACTTT